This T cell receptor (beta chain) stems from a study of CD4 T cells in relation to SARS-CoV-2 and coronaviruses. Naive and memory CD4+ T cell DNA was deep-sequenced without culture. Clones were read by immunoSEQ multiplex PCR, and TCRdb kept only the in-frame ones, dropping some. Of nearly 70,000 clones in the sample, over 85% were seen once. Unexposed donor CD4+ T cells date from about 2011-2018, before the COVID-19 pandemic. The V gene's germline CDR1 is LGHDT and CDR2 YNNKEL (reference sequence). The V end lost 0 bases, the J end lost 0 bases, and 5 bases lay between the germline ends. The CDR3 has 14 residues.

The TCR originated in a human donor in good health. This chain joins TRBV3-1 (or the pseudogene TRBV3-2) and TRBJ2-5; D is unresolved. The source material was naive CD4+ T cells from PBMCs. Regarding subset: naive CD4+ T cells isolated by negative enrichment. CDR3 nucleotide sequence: TGTGCCAGCAGCCAAGACGGGCACCAAGAGACCCAGTACTTC. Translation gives CASSQDGHQETQYF.